This TCR beta chain was recovered during a study of shared clonotypes between healthy human individuals. The CDR3 is 16 residues long. The V gene end was trimmed by 3 bases and the J gene end by 0 bases; junction bases not matched to a gene: 6. Germline values: CDR1 MDHEN, CDR2 SYDVKM. This table comes from immunoSEQ multiplex PCR, and its TCRdb copy is limited to in-frame clones, with some not included. The sample shows about 2.3 million clones, 85% to 95% of them seen only once. Sequenced: naive CD4+ T cells from PBMCs. Subset described: CD45RA+ positively selected. The V gene is TRBV28, the J gene TRBJ1-2; 8 bases are shared with TRBD1. The sequence was collected from a man between 18 and 35 years old in good health. Some clones in this sample may be carry-over from other donors' samples. The CDR3 coding sequence is TGTGCCAGCAGTTTTGGGGACAGGATCTCTAACTATGGCTACACCTTC. Translated: CASSFGDRISNYGYTF.